This TCR beta chain was retrieved from a study of blood T cells in healthy people across ages. The authors ran a second PCR of roughly 6 to 12 cycles using a sample-barcoded 5' primer and a J-beta primer mix. TCRdb passed the 5' RACE reads through MiXCR, listing each CDR3 protein once. Of about 640,000 distinct CDR3 sequences listed, about 30% were seen once; the top ten hold around a sixth. Each sample provided at least 6 micrograms of extracted total RNA. Germline V gives CDR1 KGHDR, CDR2 SFDVKD. With 3 bases removed from V and 2 bases from J, the gap between germline ends came to 18 bases. The CDR3 length is 17 residues.

The sample comprised blood. The rearrangement links TRBV24-1 to TRBJ1-2, with a tentative D call TRBD1 (5 bases). The sequence was obtained from a woman at least 80 years old in good health. The CDR3 region has the DNA TGTGCCACCAGTGATGGATCCCTCCAGGGACTGAACTATGGCTACACCTTC. Its translation is CATSDGSLQGLNYGYTF.